The 30 T cell receptor beta chains reported below all come from one sample, sequenced in a study of radiation and T cells in renal cell carcinoma. Indicated time point: blood 2 weeks post-SBRT. Treatment given: 15 Gy SBRT to primary tumor, nephrectomy 4 weeks later. Clones were read by immunoSEQ multiplex PCR, and TCRdb kept only the in-frame ones, dropping some. The sample contains some 120,000 clones, about 88% of which appear only once. This specimen consisted of blood, obtained from a patient whose treatment included radiotherapy and nephrectomy. All receptors derive from an older woman with renal cell carcinoma.

DNA for the CDR3: TGTGCCAGCAGTGACACGGGGGGTAATGAAAAACTGTTTTTT. Residues: CASSDTGGNEKLFF. The rearrangement links TRBV2 to TRBJ1-4; D is possibly TRBD1 (5 bases). The germline V and J ends were trimmed by 3 bases and 4 bases, with 9 bases remaining between them. Germline V lookup: CDR1 SNHLY, CDR2 FYNNEI. CDR3 length equals 14 residues.

The chain couples TRBV27 to TRBJ2-5, with a possible D match to TRBD2 (5 bases). The germline V gene has CDR1 MNHEY and CDR2 SMNVEV (reference sequence). The CDR3 extends over 15 amino acids. V lost 3 bases to trimming and J lost 0 bases, with 11 bases between them. CDR3 amino acids: CASSFSRRYQETQYF. The CDR3, as DNA: TGTGCCAGCAGTTTTAGTAGGAGGTACCAAGAGACCCAGTACTTC.

The rearrangement links TRBV7-6 to TRBJ1-2; 8 bases align to TRBD1. Germline values: CDR1 SGHVS, CDR2 FNYEAQ. After removal of 3 bases from V and 0 bases from J, the junction contained 3 bases not matched to a gene. This CDR3 has 15 residues. Written as DNA, the CDR3 is TGTGCCAGCAGCTTCCACAGGGGGGCTAACTATGGCTACACCTTC. Encoded protein: CASSFHRGANYGYTF. The full variable domain, rest sourced from reference TRBV7-6 and TRBJ1-2, is GAGVSQSPRYKVTKRGQDVALRCDPISGHVSLYWYRQALGQGPEFLTYFNYEAQQDKSGLPNDRFSAERPEGSISTLTIQRTEQRDSAMYRCASSFHRGANYGYTFGSGTRLTVV.

The chain recombines TRBV5-4 with TRBJ2-5, with 14 positions matching TRBD2. The V and J ends lost 4 bases and 6 bases, in that order; junction bases with no gene match: 11. There are 17 residues in the CDR3. Germline lookup yields CDR1 SGHNT and CDR2 YYREEE (reference sequence). For the CDR3, the DNA is TGTGCCAGCAGCCCCGGACTAGCGGGGGGACTCCAGCAGACCCAGTACTTC. As protein: CASSPGLAGGLQQTQYF.

This chain connects TRBV7-2 to TRBJ1-6; no clear D. This CDR3 is built from 17 residues. Between the trimmed V and J ends, which lost 5 bases and 0 bases, there was a span of 14 bases. CDR1 is SGHTA, CDR2 FQGNSA, per germline. The CDR3 DNA follows: TGTGCCAGCAGCCCAACTTCTCGGAGCTCCTATAATTCACCCCTCCACTTT. Amino acids: CASSPTSRSSYNSPLHF.

The chain has TRBV2 and TRBJ1-3; D might be TRBD1 (5 bases). This CDR3 is built from 15 residues. Germline V CDR1 and CDR2: SNHLY, FYNNEI. Trimming removed 6 bases from V and 0 bases from J, with 12 bases in between. The CDR3 here is CASSSGTYSGNTIYF. CDR3 sequence (DNA): TGTGCCAGCAGCTCCGGGACCTACTCTGGAAACACCATATATTTT.

The chain carries TRBV19 and TRBJ2-2, with 10 nucleotides matching TRBD1. Trimming removed 1 base from V and 7 bases from J; junction bases left unmatched: 6. The CDR3 covers 16 residues. Germline CDR1 LNHDA, CDR2 SQIVND (reference sequence). CDR3 bases: TGTGCCAGTAGTATAGGCGGGACAGGGGTGGACGGGGAGCTGTTTTTT. This gives the protein CASSIGGTGVDGELFF.

V is TRBV7-2 and J is TRBJ2-5; 7 bases fit TRBD2. The CDR3 totals 15 residues. V gave up 1 base and J gave up 5 bases; unmatched junction bases: 7. CDR1 is SGHTA and CDR2 is FQGNSA in the germline V gene. CDR3 region: CASSLGLGGWETQYF. Here the CDR3 DNA reads TGTGCCAGCAGCTTAGGTTTGGGGGGGTGGGAGACCCAGTACTTC.

The CDR3 DNA reads as TGTGCCAGCAGTGGGTTTTTCGGGGGAGGCGATAATCAGCCCCAGCATTTT. It specifies CASSGFFGGGDNQPQHF. The J gene is TRBJ1-5, the V gene TRBV6-1; a possible D gene is TRBD1 (5 bases). Trimming cost V 4 bases and J 4 bases, with 20 bases left between them. The germline gives CDR1 MNHNS, CDR2 SASEGT. The CDR3 is 17 amino acids.

The chain links TRBV5-6 to TRBJ2-3; TRBD2 matches at 8 bases. In germline, CDR1 is SGHDT, CDR2 YYEEEE. Unmatched junction bases numbered 2, after V lost 0 bases and J lost 2 bases. The CDR3 has 15 residues. The CDR3 sequence: CASSLERGYTDTQYF. The CDR3 DNA is TGTGCCAGCAGCTTGGAGCGGGGGTACACAGATACGCAGTATTTT.

This clone was picked up one time. CDR3 coding DNA: TGTGCCAGCAGCTTAGTGGGGAACGGGGAGCTGTTTTTT. As protein: CASSLVGNGELFF. The rearrangement links TRBV7-6 to TRBJ2-2, with D unresolved. V shed 1 base and J shed 7 bases, with 7 bases lying between them. The CDR3 has 13 residues. In germline, CDR1 is SGHVS, CDR2 FNYEAQ.

The chain links TRBV27 to TRBJ2-3, with a tentative D call TRBD2 (5 bases). V shed 3 bases and J shed 2 bases, with 9 bases lying between them. This CDR3 comprises 14 residues. From germline, CDR1 is MNHEY and CDR2 SMNVEV (reference sequence). The CDR3 DNA reads as TGTGCCAGCAGTTTCACGGGGATCACAGATACGCAGTATTTT. Encoded protein: CASSFTGITDTQYF.

The chain couples TRBV4-3 to TRBJ1-2; D is unresolved. The CDR3 is 13 residues long. V was clipped by 0 bases and J by 7 bases, with 9 bases between them. The germline CDR1 and CDR2 sequences are LGHNA and YSLEER. Written as DNA, the CDR3 is TGCGCCAGCAGCCAAGAAGGAGTAGTTGGCTACACCTTC. Translated, it gives CASSQEGVVGYTF.

V usage is TRBV19 and J usage is TRBJ1-4, with 7 bases lining up with TRBD1. Unmatched junction bases numbered 4, after V lost 6 bases and J lost 3 bases. Germline CDR1 is LNHDA and CDR2 is SQIVND (reference sequence). This CDR3 comprises 14 residues. The DNA for the CDR3 is TGTGCCAGTAGCCGACAGGGAGCTAATGAAAAACTGTTTTTT. This codes for CASSRQGANEKLFF.

The chain links TRBV9 to TRBJ2-2; no clear D gene. This CDR3 is built from 13 residues. Trimming stripped 0 bases from V and 6 bases from J, with 6 bases between. Germline V gene sequence: CDR1 SGDLS, CDR2 YYNGEE. The CDR3 loop is CASSVATPGELFF. The CDR3 nucleotides read TGTGCCAGCAGCGTAGCGACGCCCGGGGAGCTGTTTTTT.

J is TRBJ2-1 and V is TRBV5-1, with TRBD2 matching 8 bases. Germline trimming cut 0 bases from V and 7 bases from J; bases unmatched to any gene: 6. Germline values: CDR1 SGHRS, CDR2 YFSETQ. The CDR3 is made up of 15 amino acids. CDR3 in amino acids: CASSLAPSGRNEQFF. The CDR3 DNA sequence: TGCGCCAGCAGCTTGGCGCCTAGCGGGCGTAATGAGCAGTTCTTC.

The rearrangement uses TRBV30 and TRBJ1-1; D is uncertain. The CDR3 totals 12 residues. CDR1 and CDR2 from the germline V gene are GTSNPN and SVGIG (reference sequence). V was shortened by 1 base and J by 0 bases, with 3 bases between the two germline ends. CDR3 sequence (DNA): TGTGCCTGGAGTGGGGTGAACACTGAAGCTTTCTTT. This sequence encodes CAWSGVNTEAFF.

The chain is built from TRBV6-5 and TRBJ2-7, with D perhaps being TRBD1 or TRBD2 (6 bases each). Germline loops: CDR1 MNHEY, CDR2 SVGAGI. The ends were cut back, 1 base at V and 5 bases at J, with 9 bases in the middle. The CDR3 spans 13 residues. The CDR3 region is CASSYWGAHEQYF. The DNA for the CDR3 is TGTGCCAGCAGTTACTGGGGGGCACACGAGCAGTACTTC.

This chain uses TRBV28 with TRBJ1-2; no clear D gene. Trimming left V 6 bases short and J 3 bases short, with 14 bases between. Germline CDR1 reads MDHEN; CDR2 reads SYDVKM. The CDR3 is 14 amino acids. CDR3 protein: CASSLGRFDYGYTF. As DNA, the CDR3 is TGTGCCAGCAGCCTGGGCAGGTTTGACTATGGCTACACCTTC.

The chain recombines TRBV28 with TRBJ2-7; tentatively, D is TRBD2 (6 bases). The germline gives CDR1 MDHEN, CDR2 SYDVKM. The ends were cut back, 5 bases at V and 5 bases at J, with 19 bases in the middle. The CDR3 runs 15 residues. The CDR3 DNA reads as TGTGCCAGCAGTCCGCAGGAGGGTCGGGGACACGAGCAGTACTTC. Its protein product is CASSPQEGRGHEQYF. Full variable domain (remainder filled in from reference TRBV28 and TRBJ2-7): DVKVTQSSRYLVKRTGEKVFLECVQDMDHENMFWYRQDPGLGLRLIYFSYDVKMKEKGDIPEGYSVSREKKERFSLILESASTNQTSMYLCASSPQEGRGHEQYFGPGTRLTVT.

This CDR3 reads CASSLGLLVNEQFF. CDR3 DNA sequence: TGCGCCAGCAGCCTGGGACTGCTAGTCAATGAGCAGTTCTTC. The chain joins TRBV5-1 to TRBJ2-1; TRBD2 is a possible D gene (6 bases). The CDR3 is 14 amino acids. Germline V gives CDR1 SGHRS, CDR2 YFSETQ. Deletions cut 4 bases from V and 6 bases from J, with 14 bases between.

This chain joins TRBV30 and TRBJ1-5, with D perhaps matching TRBD1 (5 bases). CDR3 length: 19 residues. The germline V and J ends were trimmed by 3 bases and 2 bases, with 26 bases remaining between them. Germline V gene lookup returns CDR1 GTSNPN and CDR2 SVGIG (reference sequence). CDR3 in amino acids: CAWSEPERGPGFRNQPQHF. In nucleotides, the CDR3 is TGTGCCTGGAGCGAACCTGAAAGGGGTCCCGGATTTCGCAATCAGCCCCAGCATTTT.

The chain links TRBV28 to TRBJ1-3; a possible D gene is TRBD1 (6 bases). The CDR3 consists of 16 residues. The germline V gene has CDR1 MDHEN and CDR2 SYDVKM. V was trimmed by 6 bases and J by 8 bases, leaving 23 bases between them. The CDR3 coding sequence is TGTGCCAGCAGGCAACAGGGAGTTTTAGGGAGGGACACCATATATTTT. Its protein product is CASRQQGVLGRDTIYF.

The chain uses TRBV5-1 and TRBJ2-2, with 11 bases that match TRBD2. V trimming: 4 bases; J trimming: 1 base; junction bases outside the gene matches: 6. Germline CDR1 is SGHRS and CDR2 is YFSETQ. The CDR3 has 17 amino acids. CDR3 nucleotide sequence: TGCGCCAGCAGCCCCCTAGCGGGGGGCAGGAACACCGGGGAGCTGTTTTTT. It yields the protein CASSPLAGGRNTGELFF. The full variable domain, in which reference TRBV5-1 and TRBJ2-2 provide the parts outside the CDR3, is KAGVTQTPRYLIKTRGQQVTLSCSPISGHRSVSWYQQTPGQGLQFLFEYFSETQRNKGNFPGRFSGRQFSNSRSEMNVSTLELGDSALYLCASSPLAGGRNTGELFFGEGSRLTVL.

V is TRBV10-3 and J is TRBJ2-1; 10 bases agree with TRBD2. CDR3 length: 15 residues. Germline CDR1 and CDR2: ENHRY and SYGVKD. Trimming took 3 bases from V and 4 from J; bases not matched to a gene: 3. The DNA of the CDR3 is TGTGCCATCAGTGAATCTAGCGGGGGATACAATGAGCAGTTCTTC. Translation gives CAISESSGGYNEQFF.

The chain is built from TRBV7-2 and TRBJ2-5; D may match TRBD1 or TRBD2 (5 bases each). This CDR3 is 14 amino acids long. Trimming shortened V by 5 bases and J by 4 bases, and 14 bases separated the two germline ends. CDR1 and CDR2 from the germline V gene are SGHTA and FQGNSA. The CDR3 nucleotides are TGTGCCAGCAGCAGGACGAGGGGTTCAGAGACCCAGTACTTC. Its protein is CASSRTRGSETQYF.

V and J are TRBV6-5 and TRBJ1-2, with 7 bases fitting TRBD1. The ends lost 6 bases at V and 2 bases at J; junction bases unmatched: 3. The CDR3 runs 13 residues. Germline V gives CDR1 MNHEY, CDR2 SVGAGI. In DNA form, the CDR3 reads TGTGCCAGCAGCCTGGGACAGAACTATGGCTACACCTTC. It codes for CASSLGQNYGYTF.

The chain carries TRBV7-5 and TRBJ1-5. TRBV7-5 is annotated as a pseudogene. This CDR3 has 15 amino acids. The DNA for the CDR3 is TGTGCCAGAAGGGACCTCGTGACGAGCAATCAGCCCCAGCATTTT. Encoded protein: CARRDLVTSNQPQHF.

The gene calls are TRBV5-1 and TRBJ2-5, with 11 bases identical to TRBD1. Near its end, the DNA agrees better with TRBJ2-7, so the J call may be wrong. This CDR3 is 15 amino acids long. Germline CDR1 SGHRS, CDR2 YFSETQ. CDR3 in DNA: TGCGCCAGCAGCCCGGGGACAGGGGGTCCCTACGAGCAGTACTTC. As protein: CASSPGTGGPYEQYF.

V is TRBV28 and J is TRBJ2-7; tentatively, D is TRBD2 (5 bases). Germline V CDR1 and CDR2: MDHEN, SYDVKM. V was cut by 5 bases and J by 5 bases, with 16 bases left in between. The CDR3 runs 14 residues. CDR3 DNA sequence: TGTGCCAGCAGTCAAAGCCCGGGGATCCACGAGCAGTACTTC. This sequence encodes CASSQSPGIHEQYF.